This TCR beta chain appears in the sequencing data of a study of blood T cell repertoires in COVID-19. Trimming pared 6 bases from V and 4 bases from J, leaving 15 bases between. Looked up from germline, CDR1 is MNHEY and CDR2 is SVGAGI. The CDR3 has 15 amino acids. Participants spanned ages about 18 to 100 years and resided in 20 to 25 US areas. Cohort 3 recovery required two negative PCRs, clearance, or symptom resolution. Per the original data handling: Amplification of reference gene primers provided the estimated nucleated cell counts. Only in-frame clones appear in the TCRdb table, and some are missing; sequencing was by immunoSEQ multiplex PCR. Clone size and V and J calls were adopted from that table, with D and trimming inferred from the DNA. The profile shows some 130,000 clones, 78% of them singletons.

This sequence joins TRBV6-5 and TRBJ2-2; perhaps TRBD2 as D (6 bases). Sequenced input: PBMCs or T cells enriched from blood (not recorded which). This clonotype was obtained from a woman in her fifties or sixties who had recovered from COVID-19. CDR3 coding DNA: TGTGCCAGCAGGAGCCTAGCGTTAGGCACCGGGGAGCTGTTTTTT. Amino acids: CASRSLALGTGELFF.